The 21 T cell receptor beta chains in this list originate from one sample, sequenced in a study of shared clonotypes between healthy human individuals (TCRdb year 2020). Libraries were built with the immunoSEQ multiplex PCR assay. TCRdb mirrors the immuneACCESS table, restricted to in-frame sequences. Some clones are absent from its copies; in checked studies, under half trace to an unresolved V gene, and the reason for the others is unknown. Recorded for this sample are about 520,000 clones; around 73% of them occurred a single time. Around 12% of the sample lies in the top ten. Sample: PBMCs. All receptors come from a woman aged 40 to 50 in good health. Some clones in this sample may be carry-over from other donors' samples.

J is TRBJ1-1 and V is TRBV6-5; the D is unclear. V gave up 5 bases and J gave up 11 bases, with 15 bases separating them. The CDR3 sequence is 12 residues long. Looked up from germline, CDR1 is MNHEY and CDR2 is SVGAGI. DNA of the CDR3: TGTGCCAGCAGTCCACAGACGGGAGTGGCTTTCTTT. Translating it yields CASSPQTGVAFF.

This clone was seen a handful of times. This chain links TRBV12-5 with TRBJ2-5; 9 bases align to TRBD1. The CDR3 loop spans 17 amino acids. Trimming cost V 6 bases and J 5 bases; bases outside gene matches: 16. Germline V gene lookup returns CDR1 LGHNT and CDR2 FRNRAP. CDR3 residues: CASGKGTGYGGRETQYF. The DNA for the CDR3 is TGTGCTAGTGGAAAAGGGACAGGGTATGGTGGCAGGGAGACCCAGTACTTC.

Regarding this clone: With only one base between it and a far larger clone, this is likely a read error. The chain uses TRBV2 and TRBJ1-2, with TRBD1 matching 10 bases. V lost 11 bases and J lost 3; bases outside the gene matches: 6. The CDR3 length is 13 residues. Germline values: CDR1 SNHLY, CDR2 FYNNEI. CDR3 residues: CAGMGTGDYGYTF. DNA for the CDR3: TGTGCCGGCATGGGGACAGGGGACTATGGCTACACCTTC.

This clone showed up just once. CDR3 protein: CASSESWTPNTEAFF. CDR3 DNA sequence: TGTGCCAGCAGTGAATCTTGGACACCGAACACTGAAGCTTTCTTT. The chain employs TRBV6-1 and TRBJ1-1; TRBD1 might be the D (5 bases). Per the germline V gene, CDR1 is MNHNS and CDR2 is SASEGT. The CDR3 runs 15 residues. Trimming took off 2 bases at V and 1 base at J, with 11 bases between the two ends.

The CDR3 sequence is CASSRGPGEKLFF. The CDR3 DNA sequence: TGTGCCAGCAGCCGCGGGCCCGGGGAAAAACTGTTTTTT. The chain combines TRBV13 with TRBJ1-4; D is unclear. Germline lookup yields CDR1 PRHDT and CDR2 FYEKMQ (reference sequence). The CDR3 sequence is 13 residues long. Trimming took 5 bases from V and 8 from J, leaving 12 bases between them.

The chain joins TRBV7-9 to TRBJ2-2, with unresolved D. The ends were cut back, 5 bases at V and 4 bases at J, with 11 bases in the middle. The V gene's germline CDR1 is SEHNR and CDR2 FQNEAQ (reference sequence). The CDR3 has 14 residues. The CDR3 DNA is TGTGCCAGCAGCCCGCCGGTAGGCACCGGGGAGCTGTTTTTT. This codes for CASSPPVGTGELFF.

The chain joins TRBV10-3 to TRBJ1-3; the match to TRBD1 covers 7 bases. Germline-derived CDR1 and CDR2 are ENHRY and SYGVKD. This CDR3 comprises 13 residues. The ends lost 2 bases at V and 8 bases at J; junction bases unmatched: 3. This CDR3 reads CAISEDGTDTIYF. CDR3 sequence (DNA): TGTGCCATCAGTGAGGACGGGACAGACACCATATATTTT.

This clone was counted a few times. This chain joins TRBV6-1 and TRBJ1-4; D ambiguous. Germline CDR1 reads MNHNS; CDR2 reads SASEGT. V lost 4 bases, J lost 4 bases, and 13 bases lay in between. This CDR3 contains 15 residues. The CDR3 sequence is CASSGGRYRNEKLFF. CDR3 nucleotide sequence: TGTGCCAGCAGTGGGGGTCGGTACCGTAATGAAAAACTGTTTTTT.

The chain joins TRBV7-9 to TRBJ1-4; no clear D gene. The length of the CDR3 is 13 residues. Per the germline V gene, CDR1 is SEHNR and CDR2 is FQNEAQ (reference sequence). V lost 5 bases and J 7 bases, leaving 11 bases between the germline ends. For the CDR3, the DNA is TGTGCCAGCAGCCCCGTCACCGGTGAAAAACTGTTTTTT. This codes for CASSPVTGEKLFF.

This clone was counted only a few times. This chain connects TRBV11-2 to TRBJ2-1; the match to TRBD2 covers 9 bases. V lost 5 bases to trimming and J lost 0 bases; unmatched junction nucleotides: 11. The germline CDR1 and CDR2 sequences are SGHAT and FQNNGV. The CDR3 loop spans 18 amino acids. The CDR3 sequence is CASSRLAGAPDSYNEQFF. CDR3 in DNA: TGTGCCAGCAGCCGATTAGCGGGAGCCCCGGACTCCTACAATGAGCAGTTCTTC.

A word on this clone: No conserved phenylalanine or tryptophan ends this CDR3, so it is likely a read error. The DNA is left out, because the CDR3 cannot be placed on it with certainty; the CDR3 is given as TCRdb lists it. The rearrangement links TRBV28 to TRBJ1-4. Germline V gene sequence: CDR1 MDHEN, CDR2 SYDVKM. 12 amino acids form the CDR3, both terminal residues included. This chain's CDR3 is CASSPRRGPLGI.

The rearrangement uses TRBV5-4 and TRBJ2-1; TRBD1 or TRBD2 may be the D gene (6 bases each). The CDR3 has 14 amino acids. V lost 5 bases, J lost 8 bases, and 17 bases lay in between. The germline CDR1 and CDR2 sequences are SGHNT and YYREEE (reference sequence). CDR3 bases: TGTGCCAGCAGTCCTCGGACAAGGGGGGATGAGCAGTTCTTC. This translates into CASSPRTRGDEQFF.

This clone was recorded once. V usage is TRBV4-1 and J usage is TRBJ2-7; D may be TRBD1 (5 bases). The V and J ends lost 0 bases and 4 bases respectively, with 16 bases between them. Germline CDR1 is MGHRA and CDR2 is YSYEKL. The CDR3 runs to 16 residues. In DNA form, the CDR3 reads TGCGCCAGCAGCCAAGATATGAGCAGGGCTGGGTACGAGCAGTACTTC. Protein sequence: CASSQDMSRAGYEQYF.

This sequence joins TRBV27 and TRBJ2-3, with D perhaps matching TRBD1 (5 bases). This CDR3 contains 12 residues. Trimming pared 6 bases from V and 4 bases from J, leaving 8 bases between. Germline V gene sequence: CDR1 MNHEY, CDR2 SMNVEV (reference sequence). CDR3 in DNA: TGTGCCAGCAGAAAAGGGGCAGATACGCAGTATTTT. This sequence encodes CASRKGADTQYF.

Only one count was recorded for this clone. A far larger clone is a single base away, which makes a read error likely. This sequence joins TRBV6-1 and TRBJ1-5, with D perhaps TRBD1 (6 bases). V lost 8 bases and J 6 bases, leaving 17 bases between the germline ends. CDR1 is MNHNS, CDR2 SASEGT, per germline. The CDR3 spans 14 residues. The CDR3 bases are TGTGCCAGCGCCCCCGAGGGGGTGGTTCAGCCCCAGCATTTT. This codes for CASAPEGVVQPQHF.

This clone was seen a few times. V and J are TRBV29-1 and TRBJ2-7, with D tentatively TRBD1 or TRBD2 (5 bases each). The CDR3 length is 13 residues. V lost 1 base and J lost 5, with 12 bases in between. The V gene's germline CDR1 is SQVTM and CDR2 ANQGSEA. The CDR3 reads CSVEGPGQDEQYF. The CDR3 DNA reads as TGCAGCGTTGAAGGCCCGGGGCAGGACGAGCAGTACTTC.

J is TRBJ1-1 and V is TRBV18; D is uncertain. The germline gives CDR1 KGHSH, CDR2 LQKENI. The ends were cut back, 3 bases at V and 4 bases at J, with 15 bases in the middle. There are 15 residues in the CDR3. Written as DNA, the CDR3 is TGTGCCAGCTCACCTCTGGGGTGGGGTGCCACTGAAGCTTTCTTT. Translation: CASSPLGWGATEAFF.

The CDR3 coding sequence is TGCAGCGTTTGGGGGTACAATGAGCAGTTCTTC. This sequence encodes CSVWGYNEQFF. The chain couples TRBV29-1 to TRBJ2-1; either TRBD1 or TRBD2 may supply D (5 bases each). V lost 5 bases to trimming and J lost 4 bases, with 6 bases between them. This CDR3 has 11 amino acids. Germline V gives CDR1 SQVTM, CDR2 ANQGSEA.

This CDR3 is CAWRVGNEKLFF. DNA for the CDR3: TGTGCCTGGAGGGTCGGTAATGAAAAACTGTTTTTT. The chain has TRBV30 and TRBJ1-4; no firm D call. The V gene lost 3 bases and the J gene lost 4 bases, with 6 bases spanning the gap. The CDR3 sequence is 12 residues long. CDR1 is GTSNPN and CDR2 is SVGIG in the germline V gene (reference sequence).

The chain uses TRBV7-2 and TRBJ2-2; 10 positions match TRBD1. The germline gives CDR1 SGHTA, CDR2 FQGNSA. The V gene end was trimmed by 5 bases and the J gene end by 12 bases; junction bases not matched to a gene: 9. The CDR3 runs 14 residues. CDR3 sequence reads: CASSLGTGARKLFF. The CDR3 bases are TGTGCCAGCAGCCTTGGGACAGGGGCCAGGAAGCTGTTTTTT.

The rearrangement links TRBV28 to TRBJ2-1; possibly TRBD2 for D (5 bases). The CDR3 is 11 residues long. CDR1 and CDR2 from the germline V gene are MDHEN and SYDVKM. CDR3 sequence (DNA): TGTGCGAGCGGCTCCTACAATGAGCAGTTCTTC. Translated, it gives CASGSYNEQFF.